These T cell receptor beta chains were read from a single sample in a study of blood T cell repertoires in COVID-19. Only in-frame clones appear in the TCRdb table, and some are missing; sequencing was by immunoSEQ multiplex PCR. The sample comprises 110,000 to 150,000 clones, 70% to 90% of which are singletons, and approximately 8.3% rests with the top ten. The sequenced sample consisted of peripheral blood. The source of these receptors is a woman in her sixties with acute or convalescent COVID-19. CDR3s leave out the opening cysteine and the closing phenylalanine or tryptophan. Each record gives: clone size, V gene, CDR3 protein. Clone size is given for some rows only: seen once, a few or many times, or a class if the clone is expanded.

- TRBV7-7 ASSLGPSRGLALQETQY
- TRBV28 ASSSREGGEKLF
- TRBV9 ASSGQGLLDYGYT
- TRBV11-2 ASSTTPQRQIEAF
- TRBV30 AWSPGRFGGQY
- TRBV11-3 ASSIPGTVYEQY
- TRBV27 ASSPRGEFGYT
- TRBV21-1 ASTRGTLKGNTIY
- TRBV4-3 ASSHGTGSYNEQF
- TRBV9 ASSAIGTVSSSQNTEAF
- TRBV7-9 ASSLDFSGSQGTDTQY
- TRBV5-4 ASSLEIADEQY
- TRBV19 ASSAHEGTGNTPLH
- TRBV7-2 ASSLDRAYGYT
few TRBV5-6 ASSLWWGAYGYT
- TRBV11-1 ASSSLTGISYEQY
many TRBV12-5 ASGFSNTQY
- TRBV25-1 ASRGDSPAKNIQY
- TRBV6-5 ASSLYRVNTEAF
- TRBV6-2/TRBV6-3 ASSYSTAGGFTDTQY
- TRBV25-1 ASSDHGLSGYEQY
- TRBV3-1/TRBV3-2 ASSVRQGARGYT
once TRBV19 ASSMNFRANEQY
- TRBV28 ATMGGGPGQPQH
- TRBV11-3 ASSPLAPAYNEQF
- TRBV5-1 ASSPTASTNEKLF
- TRBV30 AWRRRGQETQY
- TRBV6-4 ASSRVGGETQY
- TRBV6-5 ASSYSTVNTEAF
- TRBV6-5 ASSYSRDYHEAF
- TRBV11-3 ASSLKRQGAPYEQY
- TRBV15 ATSRATGRNTGELF
- TRBV4-2 ASSQDRELWRGLEDEQY
- TRBV12-3/TRBV12-4 ASRRGNTEAF
- TRBV4-1 ASSQDQGQGKF
few TRBV10-2 ASSDPGVGRSYEQY
- TRBV6-5 ASSSTGGWGNQPQH
- TRBV15 ATSRDWGLAGVNTGELF
few TRBV5-8 ASSLGQGRGNQPQH
- TRBV6-4 ATRRGTGGYNEQF
- TRBV3-1/TRBV3-2 ASSQTREAVKNIQY
- TRBV5-1 ASRKGMVTVGSPTDTQY
- TRBV7-2 ASSLVYRGFNQPQH
- TRBV24-1 ATSDERASGRYNEQF
- TRBV7-8 ASSPPRRAASNTGELF
- TRBV5-1 ASSSQGGDTQY
few TRBV7-9 ASSSNYRGSSYGYT
- TRBV28 ASSAFGTGEETQY
- TRBV5-6 ASSPEVGANTGELF
- TRBV18 ASSPPTGANVLT
- TRBV15 ATSSRQGRTGELF
- TRBV3-1/TRBV3-2 AAGGYMNTEAF
- TRBV6-6 ASSPREGGLGGYT